This T cell receptor (beta chain) was recorded in a study of PD-L1 blockade in urothelial cancer. Profiled with immunoSEQ multiplex PCR; TCRdb holds only in-frame clones, not every one. Here the sample spans 58,000 or so clones, around 84% being singletons. The material sequenced was PBMCs, taken around atezolizumab (anti-PD-L1) treatment. The sequence was obtained from a man aged 45 to 65 with urothelial cancer.

CDR3 DNA: TGTGCCAGCAGCGTACAGGGGGGAGCCGAAAAACTGTTTTTT. This sequence encodes CASSVQGGAEKLFF. V gene TRBV9 combines with J gene TRBJ1-4, with TRBD1 matching over 7 bases. Germline trimming cut 1 base from V and 8 bases from J; bases unmatched to any gene: 5. The CDR3 totals 14 residues. The germline V gene has CDR1 SGDLS and CDR2 YYNGEE.